This T cell receptor (beta chain) came from a study of shared clonotypes between healthy human individuals. Study-wide background: Plates per donor: three CD4 naive, three CD4 memory, two CD8 naive, one CD8 memory.

General study results and limits: Rarefaction exposed incomplete sorted-subset sequencing despite large depth. Unshared clonotypes carried lower generation probabilities than those common to all four donors.

CD45RO-negative cells were positively selected for CCR7, leaving out terminally differentiated effector memory CD45RA+ cells. Assay: immunoSEQ multiplex PCR; the TCRdb copy retains only in-frame clones and omits some. The sample lists about 2.2 million clones, just over 90% occurring once. As regards this clone: Its antigen is as yet unknown.

CDR1 and CDR2 (germline): SEHNR, FQNEAQ (reference sequence). This CDR3 comprises 15 residues. The V gene lost 5 bases and the J gene lost 0 bases, with 11 bases spanning the gap. The chain combines TRBV7-9 with TRBJ2-4, with D uncertain. Sample: naive CD8+ T cells from PBMCs. This TCR came from a man between 18 and 35 years old in good health. Some clones in this sample may be carry-over from other donors' samples. Written as DNA, the CDR3 is TGTGCCAGCAGCCACCCATGGCTAGCCAAAAACATTCAGTACTTC. Its translation: CASSHPWLAKNIQYF. The full variable domain, in which reference TRBV7-9 and TRBJ2-4 provide the parts outside the CDR3, is DTGVSQNPRHKITKRGQNVTFRCDPISEHNRLYWYRQTLGQGPEFLTYFQNEAQLEKSRLLSDRFSAERPKGSFSTLEIQRTEQGDSAMYLCASSHPWLAKNIQYFGAGTRLSVL.